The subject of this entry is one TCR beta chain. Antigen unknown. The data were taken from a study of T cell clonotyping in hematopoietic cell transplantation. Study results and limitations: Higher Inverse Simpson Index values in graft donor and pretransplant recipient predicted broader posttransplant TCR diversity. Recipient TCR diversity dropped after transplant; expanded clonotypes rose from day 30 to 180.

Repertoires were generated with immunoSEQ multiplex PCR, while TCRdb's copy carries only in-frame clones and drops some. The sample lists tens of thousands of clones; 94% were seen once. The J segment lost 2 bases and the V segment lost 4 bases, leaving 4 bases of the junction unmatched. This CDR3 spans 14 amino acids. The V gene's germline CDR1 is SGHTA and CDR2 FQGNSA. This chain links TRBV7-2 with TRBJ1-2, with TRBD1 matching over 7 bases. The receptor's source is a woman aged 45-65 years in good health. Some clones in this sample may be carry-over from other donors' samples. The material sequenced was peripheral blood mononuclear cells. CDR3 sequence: CASSSMTGNYGYTF. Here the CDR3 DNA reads TGTGCCAGCAGCTCCATGACAGGGAACTATGGCTACACCTTC.